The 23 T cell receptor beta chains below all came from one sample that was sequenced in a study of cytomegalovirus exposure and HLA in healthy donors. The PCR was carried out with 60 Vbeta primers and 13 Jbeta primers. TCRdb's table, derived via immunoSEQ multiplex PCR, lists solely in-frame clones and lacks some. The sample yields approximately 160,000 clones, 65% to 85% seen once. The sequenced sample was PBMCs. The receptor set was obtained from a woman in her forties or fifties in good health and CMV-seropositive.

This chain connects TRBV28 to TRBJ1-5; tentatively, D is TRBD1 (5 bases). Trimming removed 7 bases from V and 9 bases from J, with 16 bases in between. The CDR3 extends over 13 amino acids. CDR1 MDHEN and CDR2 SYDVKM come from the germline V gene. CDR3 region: CASNLSGFGPQHF. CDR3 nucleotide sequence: TGTGCCAGCAACCTATCAGGGTTTGGGCCCCAGCATTTT. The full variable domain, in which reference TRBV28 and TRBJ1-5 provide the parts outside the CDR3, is DVKVTQSSRYLVKRTGEKVFLECVQDMDHENMFWYRQDPGLGLRLIYFSYDVKMKEKGDIPEGYSVSREKKERFSLILESASTNQTSMYLCASNLSGFGPQHFGDGTRLSIL.

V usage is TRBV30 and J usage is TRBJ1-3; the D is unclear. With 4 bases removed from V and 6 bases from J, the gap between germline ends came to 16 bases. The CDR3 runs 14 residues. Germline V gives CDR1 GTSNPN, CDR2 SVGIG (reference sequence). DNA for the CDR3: TGTGCCTGGACTCGAGGGTTCGCGGAAAACACCATATATTTT. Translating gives CAWTRGFAENTIYF.

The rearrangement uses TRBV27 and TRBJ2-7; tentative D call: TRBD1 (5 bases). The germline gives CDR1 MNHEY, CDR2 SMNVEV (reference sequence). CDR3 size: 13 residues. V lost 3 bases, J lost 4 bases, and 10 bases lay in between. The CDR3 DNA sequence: TGTGCCAGCAGTTTTCGAAGGGGTTACGAGCAGTACTTC. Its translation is CASSFRRGYEQYF.

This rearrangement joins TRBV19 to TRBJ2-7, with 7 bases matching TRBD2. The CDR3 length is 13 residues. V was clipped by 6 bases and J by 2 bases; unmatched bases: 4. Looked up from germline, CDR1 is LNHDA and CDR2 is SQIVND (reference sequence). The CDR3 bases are TGTGCCAGTAGGCAGGGAGGGACCTACGAGCAGTACTTC. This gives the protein CASRQGGTYEQYF.

The chain's CDR3 is CAGMGQTNGYEQYF. The DNA for the CDR3 is TGTGCCGGGATGGGACAGACTAATGGCTACGAGCAGTACTTC. This sequence joins TRBV6-1 and TRBJ2-7, with TRBD1 identical over 7 bases. J gave up 3 bases and V 11 bases, and 13 bases lay outside the gene matches. This CDR3 is built from 14 residues. Germline-derived CDR1 and CDR2 are MNHNS and SASEGT.

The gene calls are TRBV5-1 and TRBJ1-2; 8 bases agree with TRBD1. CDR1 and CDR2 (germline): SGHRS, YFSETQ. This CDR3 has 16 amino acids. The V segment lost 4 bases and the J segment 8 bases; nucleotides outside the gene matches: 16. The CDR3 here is CASSARQSGGAEGYTF. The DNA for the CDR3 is TGCGCCAGCAGCGCGAGGCAGTCAGGGGGCGCGGAGGGCTACACCTTC.

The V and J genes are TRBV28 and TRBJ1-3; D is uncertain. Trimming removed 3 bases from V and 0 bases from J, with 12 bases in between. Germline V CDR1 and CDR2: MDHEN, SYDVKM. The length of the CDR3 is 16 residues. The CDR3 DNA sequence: TGTGCCAGCAGTTTGCTGCGTAGAGCCTCTGGAAACACCATATATTTT. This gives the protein CASSLLRRASGNTIYF. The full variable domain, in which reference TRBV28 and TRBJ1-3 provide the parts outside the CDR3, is DVKVTQSSRYLVKRTGEKVFLECVQDMDHENMFWYRQDPGLGLRLIYFSYDVKMKEKGDIPEGYSVSREKKERFSLILESASTNQTSMYLCASSLLRRASGNTIYFGEGSWLTVV.

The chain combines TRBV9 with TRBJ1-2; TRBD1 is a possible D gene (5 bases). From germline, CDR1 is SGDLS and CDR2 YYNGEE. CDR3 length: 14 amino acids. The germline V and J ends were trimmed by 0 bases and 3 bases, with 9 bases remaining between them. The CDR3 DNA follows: TGTGCCAGCAGCGTAGGGGGGGTCGACTATGGCTACACCTTC. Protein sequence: CASSVGGVDYGYTF.

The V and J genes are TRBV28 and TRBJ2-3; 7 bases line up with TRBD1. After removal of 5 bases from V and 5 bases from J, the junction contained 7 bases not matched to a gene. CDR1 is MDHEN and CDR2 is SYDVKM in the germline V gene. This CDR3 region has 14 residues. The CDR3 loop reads CASSGETGRDTQYF. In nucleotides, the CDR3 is TGTGCCAGCAGTGGGGAGACAGGGAGAGATACGCAGTATTTT.

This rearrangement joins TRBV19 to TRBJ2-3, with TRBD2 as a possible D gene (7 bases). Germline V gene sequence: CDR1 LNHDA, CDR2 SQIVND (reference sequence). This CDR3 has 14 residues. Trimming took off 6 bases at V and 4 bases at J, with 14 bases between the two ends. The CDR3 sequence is CASSPGGGPDTQYF. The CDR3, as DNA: TGTGCCAGTAGCCCAGGCGGGGGCCCAGATACGCAGTATTTT.

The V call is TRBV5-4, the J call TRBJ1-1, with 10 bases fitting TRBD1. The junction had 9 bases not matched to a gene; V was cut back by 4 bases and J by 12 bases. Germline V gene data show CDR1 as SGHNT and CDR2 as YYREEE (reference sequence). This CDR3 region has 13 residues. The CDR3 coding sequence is TGTGCCAGCAGCCCTACGGGACAGGGGCTGACTTTCTTT. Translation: CASSPTGQGLTFF.

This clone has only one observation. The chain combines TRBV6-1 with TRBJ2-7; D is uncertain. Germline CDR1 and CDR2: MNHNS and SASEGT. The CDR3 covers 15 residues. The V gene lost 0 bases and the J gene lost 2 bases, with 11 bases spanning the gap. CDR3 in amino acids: CASSEAHGSPYEQYF. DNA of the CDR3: TGTGCCAGCAGTGAAGCCCATGGCAGTCCCTACGAGCAGTACTTC.

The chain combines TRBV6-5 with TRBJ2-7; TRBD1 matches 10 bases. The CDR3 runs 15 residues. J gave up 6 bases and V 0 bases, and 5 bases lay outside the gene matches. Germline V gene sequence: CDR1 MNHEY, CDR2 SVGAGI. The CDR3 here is CASSYSGTGAGEQYF. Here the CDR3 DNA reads TGTGCCAGCAGTTACTCCGGGACAGGGGCAGGCGAGCAGTACTTC.

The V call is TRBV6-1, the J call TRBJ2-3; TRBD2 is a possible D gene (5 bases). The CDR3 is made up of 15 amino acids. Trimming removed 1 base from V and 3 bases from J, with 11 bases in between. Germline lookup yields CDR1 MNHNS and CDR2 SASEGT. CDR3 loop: CASSEGPRGTDTQYF. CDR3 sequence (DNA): TGTGCCAGCAGTGAAGGGCCCCGAGGGACAGATACGCAGTATTTT.

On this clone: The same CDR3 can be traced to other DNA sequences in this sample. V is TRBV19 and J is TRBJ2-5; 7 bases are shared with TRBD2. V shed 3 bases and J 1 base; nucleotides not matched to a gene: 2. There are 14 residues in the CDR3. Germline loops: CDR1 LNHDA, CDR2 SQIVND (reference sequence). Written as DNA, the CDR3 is TGTGCCAGTAGTATCCAGCGGGGCCAAGAGACCCAGTACTTC. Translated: CASSIQRGQETQYF.

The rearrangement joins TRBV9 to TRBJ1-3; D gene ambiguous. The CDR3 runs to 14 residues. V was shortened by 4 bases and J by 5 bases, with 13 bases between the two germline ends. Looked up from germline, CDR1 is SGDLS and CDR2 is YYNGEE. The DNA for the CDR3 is TGTGCCAGCAGCACAGCAAGTCTGCGAAACACCATATATTTT. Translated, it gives CASSTASLRNTIYF.

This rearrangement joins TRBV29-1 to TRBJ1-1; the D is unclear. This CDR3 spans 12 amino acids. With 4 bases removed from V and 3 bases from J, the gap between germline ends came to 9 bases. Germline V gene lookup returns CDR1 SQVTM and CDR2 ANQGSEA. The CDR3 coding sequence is TGCAGCGTTGGAAACAGCTACACTGAAGCTTTCTTT. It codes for CSVGNSYTEAFF.

CDR3 sequence: CSVGILTIDYGYTF. CDR3 nucleotide sequence: TGCAGCGTTGGGATTTTAACTATAGACTATGGCTACACCTTC. The chain employs TRBV29-1 and TRBJ1-2; no definite D call. Germline V gene lookup returns CDR1 SQVTM and CDR2 ANQGSEA. The CDR3 length is 14 residues. The V end was cut by 4 bases, the J end by 3 bases, with 15 bases between. Looking up the rest from reference TRBV29-1 and TRBJ1-2 gives the full variable domain: SAVISQKPSRDICQRGTSLTIQCQVDSQVTMMFWYRQQPGQSLTLIATANQGSEATYESGFVIDKFPISRPNLTFSTLTVSNMSPEDSSIYLCSVGILTIDYGYTFGSGTRLTVV.

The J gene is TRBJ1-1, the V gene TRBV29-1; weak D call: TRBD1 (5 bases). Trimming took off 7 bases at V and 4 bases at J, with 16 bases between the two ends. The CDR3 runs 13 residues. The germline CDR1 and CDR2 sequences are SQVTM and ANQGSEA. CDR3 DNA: TGCAGCGGGGTGACAGTAATAGGCACTGAAGCTTTCTTT. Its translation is CSGVTVIGTEAFF.

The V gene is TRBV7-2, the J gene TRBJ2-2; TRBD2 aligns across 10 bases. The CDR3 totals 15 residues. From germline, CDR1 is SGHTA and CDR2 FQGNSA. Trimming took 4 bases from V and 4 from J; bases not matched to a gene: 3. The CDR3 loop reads CASSWGLAITGELFF. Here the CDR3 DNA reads TGTGCCAGCAGCTGGGGACTAGCGATCACCGGGGAGCTGTTTTTT.

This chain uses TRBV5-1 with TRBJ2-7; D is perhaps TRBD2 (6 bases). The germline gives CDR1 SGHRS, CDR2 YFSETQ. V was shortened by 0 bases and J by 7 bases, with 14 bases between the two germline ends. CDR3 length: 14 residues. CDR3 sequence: CASSLAPGVSEQYF. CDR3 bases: TGCGCCAGCAGCTTGGCCCCGGGGGTTTCAGAGCAGTACTTC.

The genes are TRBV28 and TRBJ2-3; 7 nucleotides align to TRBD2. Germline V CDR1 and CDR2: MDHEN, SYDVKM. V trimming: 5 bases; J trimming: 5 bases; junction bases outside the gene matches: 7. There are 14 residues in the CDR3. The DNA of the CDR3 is TGTGCCAGCAGTGCAAGCGGGAAGCAAGATACGCAGTATTTT. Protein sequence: CASSASGKQDTQYF. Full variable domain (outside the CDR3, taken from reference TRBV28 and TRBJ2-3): DVKVTQSSRYLVKRTGEKVFLECVQDMDHENMFWYRQDPGLGLRLIYFSYDVKMKEKGDIPEGYSVSREKKERFSLILESASTNQTSMYLCASSASGKQDTQYFGPGTRLTVL.

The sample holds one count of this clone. The CDR3 bases are TGTGCCAGCAGCTTCCAAAAAGGAGGTCTAAGAAACACCGGGGAGCTGTTTTTT. As protein: CASSFQKGGLRNTGELFF. The chain combines TRBV7-3 with TRBJ2-2; D might be TRBD2 (5 bases). The CDR3 length is 18 residues. V shed 3 bases and J shed 2 bases, with 19 bases lying between them. Looked up from germline, CDR1 is SGHTA and CDR2 is FQGTGA. Variable domain in full (rest from reference TRBV7-3 and TRBJ2-2): GAGVSQTPSNKVTEKGKYVELRCDPISGHTALYWYRQSLGQGPEFLIYFQGTGAADDSGLPNDRFFAVRPEGSVSTLKIQRTERGDSAVYLCASSFQKGGLRNTGELFFGEGSRLTVL.